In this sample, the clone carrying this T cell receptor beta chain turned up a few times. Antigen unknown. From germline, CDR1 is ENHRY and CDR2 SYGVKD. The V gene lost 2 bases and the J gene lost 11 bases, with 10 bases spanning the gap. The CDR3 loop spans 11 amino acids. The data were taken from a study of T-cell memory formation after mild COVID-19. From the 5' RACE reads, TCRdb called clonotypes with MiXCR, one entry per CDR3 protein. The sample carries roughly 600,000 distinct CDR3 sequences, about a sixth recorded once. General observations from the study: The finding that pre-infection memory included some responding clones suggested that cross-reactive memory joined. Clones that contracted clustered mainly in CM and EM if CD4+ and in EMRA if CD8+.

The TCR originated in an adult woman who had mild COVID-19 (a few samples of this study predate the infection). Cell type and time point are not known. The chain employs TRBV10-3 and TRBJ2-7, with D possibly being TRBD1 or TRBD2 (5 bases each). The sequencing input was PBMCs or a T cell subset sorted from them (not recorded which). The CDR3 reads CAISEGAREYF. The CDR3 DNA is TGTGCCATCAGTGAGGGGGCGCGGGAGTACTTC.